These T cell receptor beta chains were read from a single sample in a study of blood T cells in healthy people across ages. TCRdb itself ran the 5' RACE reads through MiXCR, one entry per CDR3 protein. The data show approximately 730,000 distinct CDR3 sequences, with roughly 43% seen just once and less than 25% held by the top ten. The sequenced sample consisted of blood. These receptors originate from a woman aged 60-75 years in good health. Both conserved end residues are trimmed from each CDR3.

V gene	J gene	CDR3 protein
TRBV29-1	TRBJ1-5	SDWGQGDNGNQPQH
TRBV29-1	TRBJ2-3	SVMATRVTSTDTQY
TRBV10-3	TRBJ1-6	AIRDSGQGSPLH
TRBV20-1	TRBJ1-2	SASGGGFNYGYT
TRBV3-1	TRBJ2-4	ASSPLGLAGTDIQY
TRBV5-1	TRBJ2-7	ASSTATTSYEQY
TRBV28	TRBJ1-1	ASSLPQGNTEAF
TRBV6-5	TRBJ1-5	ASSYAWGDQPQH
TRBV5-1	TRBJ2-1	ASSLAVLAAYNEQF
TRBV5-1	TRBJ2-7	ASSLASGPEQY
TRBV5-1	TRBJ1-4	ASSSRREPNEKLF
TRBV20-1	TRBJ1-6	SAQRTGESPLH
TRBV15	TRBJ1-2	AASRASGGKTSNYGYT
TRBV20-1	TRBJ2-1	SATPSYDQFYNEQF
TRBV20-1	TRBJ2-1	SARPRSLYNEQF
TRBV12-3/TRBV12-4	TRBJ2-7	ASSPQQVSYEQY
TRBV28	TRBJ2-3	ASRPRPFTDTQY
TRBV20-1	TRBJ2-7	SGLAGVHIFGEQY
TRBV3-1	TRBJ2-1	ASSQDRTNNEQF
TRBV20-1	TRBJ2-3	SARDWQTITDTQY
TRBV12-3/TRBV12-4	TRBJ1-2	ASSFPGGGYT
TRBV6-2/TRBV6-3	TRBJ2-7	ASTSFTYEQY
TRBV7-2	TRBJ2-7	ASSSPTNYEQY
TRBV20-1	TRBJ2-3	SALTSGGTDTQY
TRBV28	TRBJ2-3	ASSSTGFTDTQY
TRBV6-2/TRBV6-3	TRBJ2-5	ASSWYRDREGPETQY
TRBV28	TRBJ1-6	ANSPDRGPSPLH
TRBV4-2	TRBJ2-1	ASSQDLGYEQF
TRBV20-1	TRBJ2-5	SATGSGETQY
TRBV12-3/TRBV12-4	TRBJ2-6	ASNPDVGANVLT
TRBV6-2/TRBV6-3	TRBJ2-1	ASYTSGDNEQF
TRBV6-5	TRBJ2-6	ASSQGTGANVLT
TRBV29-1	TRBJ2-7	SVGSPGRTSEQY
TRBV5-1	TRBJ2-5	ASSSTSGIQETQY
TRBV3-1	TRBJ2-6	ASSLHGLAASGANVLT
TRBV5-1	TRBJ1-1	ASSPSNSNTEAF
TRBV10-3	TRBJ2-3	AISERTLAGGNTQY
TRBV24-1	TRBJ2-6	ATSDSDGGRSGANVLT
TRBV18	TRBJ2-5	ASSPKTTGGETQY
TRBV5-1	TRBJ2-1	ASNTDGTGSYNGQF
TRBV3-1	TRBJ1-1	ASSQGPRGSTEAF
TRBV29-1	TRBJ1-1	SGETGASTEAF
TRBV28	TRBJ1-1	TSSRQQEAF
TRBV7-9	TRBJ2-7	ASSPREKLTKYNEQY
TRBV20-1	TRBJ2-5	SATGAGVPEETQY
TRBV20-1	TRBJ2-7	SASPSGYFKQY
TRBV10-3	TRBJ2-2	AISESAQVDTGELF
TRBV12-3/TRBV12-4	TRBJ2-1	ASSRTRGVYNEQF
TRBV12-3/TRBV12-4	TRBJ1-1	ASSSTTGENTEAF
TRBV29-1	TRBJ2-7	SATGDGRSYEQY
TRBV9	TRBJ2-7	APPGEQY